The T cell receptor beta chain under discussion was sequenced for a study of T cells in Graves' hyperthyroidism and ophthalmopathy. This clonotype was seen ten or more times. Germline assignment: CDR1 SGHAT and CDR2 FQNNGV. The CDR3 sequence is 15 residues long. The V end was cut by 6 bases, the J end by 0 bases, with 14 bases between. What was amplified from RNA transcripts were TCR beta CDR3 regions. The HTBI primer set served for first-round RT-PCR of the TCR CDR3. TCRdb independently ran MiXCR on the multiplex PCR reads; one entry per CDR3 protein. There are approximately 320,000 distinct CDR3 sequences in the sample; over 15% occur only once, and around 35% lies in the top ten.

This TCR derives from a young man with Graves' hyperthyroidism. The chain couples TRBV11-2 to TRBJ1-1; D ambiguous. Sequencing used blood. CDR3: CASSSRAFMNTEAFF. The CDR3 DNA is TGTGCCAGCAGTTCGAGGGCATTCATGAACACTGAAGCTTTCTTT.